The clone carrying this T cell receptor beta chain was observed a few times. This sample is part of a study of regulatory T cells in long-lasting Graves disease. Study-wide background: The study enrolled newly diagnosed Graves' patients on antithyroid drugs under 3 months.

For TCR beta, libraries came from iRepertoire HTBI primers and Arm-PCR of CDR3 regions. TCRdb independently ran MiXCR on the multiplex PCR reads; one entry per CDR3 protein. Counted here are under 800,000 distinct CDR3 sequences, approximately 15% occurring once; the ten biggest clones make up around 19%. CDR3 size: 15 residues. The V end was cut by 0 bases, the J end by 9 bases, with 19 bases between. Germline values: CDR1 SGHRS, CDR2 YFSETQ. As for time point: newly diagnosed GD, antithyroid drugs for less than 3 months. Preparation of the TCR library used RNA extracted from PBMCs. An endocrinology department in Xi'an, China, supplied the patients. The same sample was also used in a study of T cells in Graves' hyperthyroidism and ophthalmopathy. That source adds: Uncontrolled infection, other autoimmune disease, pregnancy or lactation barred patients from enrollment. A median around 6.4 months before onset, the model predicted ophthalmopathy.

This chain uses TRBV5-1 with TRBJ2-7, with D hard to call. The sequenced sample was peripheral blood mononuclear cells (PBMCs), obtained at new diagnosis, from a patient treated with antithyroid drugs. The sequence was collected from a woman younger than 45 with Graves disease. CDR3 in amino acids: CASSLGFSLLDAQYF. For the CDR3, the DNA is TGCGCCAGCAGCTTGGGGTTTAGCCTCCTCGACGCGCAGTACTTC.